This TCR beta chain was sequenced for a study of T cell changes during pregnancy in multiple sclerosis (dated by TCRdb to the late 2010s). Background for the entire study: The study looked at changes in the T cell repertoire across pregnancy in women with multiple sclerosis.

Library preparation employed the immunoSEQ multiplex PCR assay. TCRdb stores this immuneACCESS table with in-frame sequences only. Part of the clones is absent; in the studies checked, under half of the shortfall reflects unresolved V genes, and no reason is known for the rest. Present in this sample are about 68,000 clones, about 92% of which were seen just once. The ten largest clones add up to 1.2% to 1.5% of the sample. Notes on this clone: It lacks a known antigen. The sample holds no much larger clone one base away, and base qualities are not on file.

Deletion took 5 bases off V and 7 bases off J, with a span of 11 bases between the germline ends. For CDR1 and CDR2, the germline V gene lists SGHAT and FQNNGV. The CDR3 spans 12 residues, from the cysteine through the phenylalanine. CDR3 DNA only is kept here, 36 bases in frame from base 1. This clonotype originated in a female donor in good health, enrolled as a control in a pregnancy study. The sequencing here drew on peripheral blood, taken in the second trimester of pregnancy. The chain is made from TRBV11-2 and TRBJ1-1, with no confidently assigned D gene. The CDR3 loop reads CASSLSGIEAFF. The bases are TGTGCCAGCAGCCTCTCGGGGATTGAAGCTTTCTTT.